The clone carrying this T cell receptor beta chain has only a few counts. Unique molecular identifiers were built into the TCRbeta library. From the PCR reads, TCRdb called clonotypes with MiXCR, one entry per CDR3 protein. The table shows 360,000 or so distinct CDR3 sequences, with just over 20% occurring only once. This record belongs to a study of T-cell reconstitution after alpha-beta-depleted transplantation in children. V shed 0 bases and J shed 5 bases, with 8 bases lying between them. CDR1 and CDR2 (germline): SQVTM, ANQGSEA. This CDR3 has 12 residues. The chain couples TRBV29-1 to TRBJ2-7; D ambiguous. The sequenced sample was PBMCs from the stem cell graft donor, obtained from the stem cell graft. The origin of this receptor is a human donor who donated a stem cell graft to a child with acute myeloid leukemia. The CDR3 coding sequence is TGCAGCGTTGAAGATCGCCTGAACGAGCAGTACTTC. It translates to CSVEDRLNEQYF.